The count of the clone carrying this T cell receptor beta chain is one. Its antigen is as yet unknown. This record belongs to a study of T cell responses to AZD1222 COVID-19 vaccine. General study results and limits: In all cases, repertoires were sampled only after the peak T cell response. The span of vaccine-associated CD4 TCRs extended across spike, with dominance at 160-218 and 743-854.

Second doses that came at about 4 or about 12 weeks were put together. Assay: immunoSEQ multiplex PCR; the TCRdb copy retains only in-frame clones and omits some. The sample comprises 90,000 to 100,000 clones, about 85% of which are singletons, and 4.5% rests with the top ten. Here the sequenced sample was peripheral blood, taken 28 days after the second AZD1222 dose. The receptor comes from an adult who received the AZD1222 COVID-19 vaccine.

The CDR3 sequence is CASSLIGANTGELFF. The CDR3 DNA sequence: TGTGCCAGCAGCTTGATCGGGGCGAACACCGGGGAGCTGTTTTTT. J is TRBJ2-2 and V is TRBV5-6; a possible D gene is TRBD2 (5 bases). The ends were cut back, 1 base at V and 0 bases at J, with 7 bases in the middle. Germline V CDR1 and CDR2: SGHDT, YYEEEE. The CDR3 runs 15 residues.